The 26 T cell receptor beta chains below come from one sample, sequenced in a study of cytomegalovirus exposure and HLA in healthy donors. The primer mix had 60 Vbeta and 13 Jbeta primers. Clones were read by immunoSEQ multiplex PCR, and TCRdb kept only the in-frame ones, dropping some. The profile shows some 180,000 clones, 65% to 85% of them singletons. The specimen sequenced was PBMCs. Every receptor here comes from a female donor in good health and CMV-seronegative.

The table lists this clone with a few counts. The chain is built from TRBV4-3 and TRBJ2-5; maybe TRBD1 (5 bases). From germline, CDR1 is LGHNA and CDR2 YSLEER. The CDR3 is made up of 16 amino acids. V was clipped by 0 bases and J by 1 base, with 12 bases between them. As DNA, the CDR3 is TGCGCCAGCAGCCAAGAGGGGCGTTCCTCCCAAGAGACCCAGTACTTC. Translation gives CASSQEGRSSQETQYF.

The rearrangement uses TRBV5-4 and TRBJ2-1; D is unresolved. With 0 bases removed from V and 6 bases from J, the gap between germline ends came to 4 bases. Germline CDR1 and CDR2: SGHNT and YYREEE (reference sequence). The CDR3 runs to 12 residues. The CDR3 region is CASSLVSNEQFF. As DNA, the CDR3 is TGTGCCAGCAGCTTGGTGAGCAATGAGCAGTTCTTC.

This rearrangement joins TRBV2 to TRBJ2-5; 9 positions agree with TRBD2. Germline CDR1 reads SNHLY; CDR2 reads FYNNEI. The CDR3 runs 16 residues. J was trimmed by 5 bases and V by 1 base; bases with no gene match: 8. In nucleotides, the CDR3 is TGTGCCAGCAGTGAAGTTCGGGCGGGGGGGATGGAGACCCAGTACTTC. Protein product: CASSEVRAGGMETQYF.

This chain links TRBV5-5 with TRBJ1-2; TRBD1 aligns across 9 bases. CDR3 size: 17 residues. Germline CDR1 SGHKS, CDR2 YYEKEE (reference sequence). The trim removed 4 bases at V and 5 bases at J, leaving 15 bases unmatched. CDR3 in amino acids: CASSGVPGQGSGYGYTF. The CDR3 coding sequence is TGTGCCAGCAGCGGTGTCCCGGGACAGGGATCGGGATATGGCTACACCTTC.

The rearrangement uses TRBV4-1 and TRBJ2-5; 10 nucleotides match TRBD1. The DNA matches TRBJ2-7 better at its end, which makes the J call doubtful. Per germline, CDR1 MGHRA and CDR2 YSYEKL. This CDR3 has 17 residues. The CDR3 DNA reads as TGCGCCAGCAGCCGACTCCCATCGGGACAGGGGTTAGACGAGCAGTACTTC. This translates into CASSRLPSGQGLDEQYF.

The V and J genes are TRBV27 and TRBJ1-6; 9 bases agree with TRBD1. The CDR3 contains 15 residues. The junction had 8 bases not matched to a gene; V was cut back by 5 bases and J by 9 bases. Germline values: CDR1 MNHEY, CDR2 SMNVEV (reference sequence). CDR3 nucleotides: TGTGCCAGCAGTGCCGACAGGGGGGGAGTTTCACCCCTCCACTTT. This sequence encodes CASSADRGGVSPLHF.

V and J are TRBV15 and TRBJ2-7; TRBD2 matches at 14 bases. Germline V CDR1 and CDR2: LNHNV, YYDKDF (reference sequence). The CDR3 loop spans 14 amino acids. Trimming removed 9 bases from V and 9 bases from J; junction bases left unmatched: 10. The chain's CDR3 is CATSTGTSGRWQYF. For the CDR3, the DNA is TGTGCCACGAGTACCGGGACTAGCGGGAGATGGCAGTACTTC.

The chain employs TRBV27 and TRBJ2-7; 13 nucleotides align to TRBD2. V trimming: 5 bases; J trimming: 10 bases; junction bases outside the gene matches: 8. The CDR3 length is 14 residues. Germline CDR1 reads MNHEY; CDR2 reads SMNVEV (reference sequence). CDR3 in DNA: TGTGCCAGCAGTCCTGGGACTAGCGGGATCCACCAGTACTTC. Encoded protein: CASSPGTSGIHQYF.

This chain connects TRBV5-1 to TRBJ2-5; TRBD2 might be the D (6 bases). The better agreement between TRBJ2-7 and the DNA end casts doubt on the J call. The CDR3 consists of 15 residues. The germline gives CDR1 SGHRS, CDR2 YFSETQ. The CDR3 coding sequence is TGCGCCAGCAGCCCCGGAGGGTCACGGATCTACGAGCAGTACTTC. It codes for CASSPGGSRIYEQYF.

This clone was detected only a few times. This rearrangement joins TRBV7-8 to TRBJ1-4; D is possibly TRBD1 (5 bases). With 3 bases removed from V and 4 bases from J, the gap between germline ends came to 12 bases. Germline V CDR1 and CDR2: SGHVS, FQNEAQ. The CDR3 sequence is 15 residues long. CDR3 in amino acids: CASSLFDSRNEKLFF. The CDR3 DNA follows: TGTGCCAGCAGCTTGTTTGACAGCCGTAATGAAAAACTGTTTTTT.

The chain carries TRBV19 and TRBJ1-5; the D is unclear. CDR3 size: 13 residues. Germline loops: CDR1 LNHDA, CDR2 SQIVND (reference sequence). Between the trimmed V and J ends, which lost 5 bases and 0 bases, there was a span of 5 bases. The CDR3 loop reads CASSDYSNQPQHF. The DNA for the CDR3 is TGTGCCAGTAGTGACTATAGCAATCAGCCCCAGCATTTT.

This clone has a single count. The rearrangement links TRBV5-1 to TRBJ2-7; D may be TRBD1 (6 bases). This CDR3 comprises 14 residues. The germline V gene has CDR1 SGHRS and CDR2 YFSETQ. V was shortened by 5 bases and J by 0 bases, with 12 bases between the two germline ends. The CDR3 is CASRGDTYSYEQYF. The CDR3 nucleotides read TGCGCCAGCAGGGGGGACACCTACTCCTACGAGCAGTACTTC.

The CDR3 DNA follows: TGTGCCAGCAGTTACACACAGGGGGCGCTGGCTGGGGCCAACGTCCTGACTTTC. This translates into CASSYTQGALAGANVLTF. This chain joins TRBV27 and TRBJ2-6; the match to TRBD1 covers 9 bases. The V segment lost 4 bases and the J segment 2 bases; nucleotides outside the gene matches: 9. The V gene's germline CDR1 is MNHEY and CDR2 SMNVEV (reference sequence). The CDR3 is 18 residues long.

The chain links TRBV4-1 to TRBJ1-2, with TRBD1 as a possible D gene (5 bases). The CDR3 loop spans 13 amino acids. Germline V gene sequence: CDR1 MGHRA, CDR2 YSYEKL. V dropped 3 bases and J dropped 8 bases, with 13 bases sitting between them. The CDR3 nucleotides are TGCGCCAGCAGCCAGGGGCAGGCGAACGGCTACACCTTC. Encoded protein: CASSQGQANGYTF.

This sequence joins TRBV27 and TRBJ2-1; a possible D gene is TRBD2 (6 bases). Germline V CDR1 and CDR2: MNHEY, SMNVEV (reference sequence). The CDR3 totals 14 residues. Deletions cut 4 bases from V and 5 bases from J, with 12 bases between. The CDR3: CASSWGTHDNEQFF. The CDR3 nucleotides read TGTGCCAGCAGTTGGGGGACTCATGACAATGAGCAGTTCTTC.

In its sample, this clone was seen a few times. J is TRBJ1-1 and V is TRBV29-1; TRBD1 is a possible D gene (5 bases). The CDR3 extends over 15 amino acids. The V end was cut by 1 base, the J end by 3 bases, with 15 bases between. CDR1 and CDR2 from the germline V gene are SQVTM and ANQGSEA. This CDR3 reads CSVEGLPGRDTEAFF. The CDR3 nucleotides read TGCAGCGTTGAAGGACTCCCTGGCAGGGACACTGAAGCTTTCTTT. The full variable domain, completed using reference TRBV29-1 and TRBJ1-1, is SAVISQKPSRDICQRGTSLTIQCQVDSQVTMMFWYRQQPGQSLTLIATANQGSEATYESGFVIDKFPISRPNLTFSTLTVSNMSPEDSSIYLCSVEGLPGRDTEAFFGQGTRLTVV.

This clone was counted a few times. V usage is TRBV6-1 and J usage is TRBJ2-1; 10 bases line up with TRBD1. V gave up 4 bases and J gave up 7 bases; unmatched junction bases: 1. Germline V gene sequence: CDR1 MNHNS, CDR2 SASEGT. This CDR3 spans 13 amino acids. CDR3: CASSGDRGNEQFF. The CDR3 region has the DNA TGTGCCAGCAGTGGGGACAGGGGAAATGAGCAGTTCTTC.

J is TRBJ1-2 and V is TRBV7-9; 9 bases line up with TRBD1. The length of the CDR3 is 14 residues. Germline CDR1 is SEHNR and CDR2 is FQNEAQ (reference sequence). The V segment lost 3 bases and the J segment 6 bases; nucleotides outside the gene matches: 5. As DNA, the CDR3 is TGTGCCAGCAGCTTTACGACAGGGGGGAATGGCTACACCTTC. Protein product: CASSFTTGGNGYTF.

This clone was seen more than once but under ten times. J is TRBJ1-2 and V is TRBV1; no check of the table's D call, TRBD1, against the DNA was made. TRBV1 is noted as a pseudogene. There are 17 residues in the CDR3. In DNA form, the CDR3 reads TGCACCAGCAGCCAACCTCCTGGGGACATGTCCAATCATGGCTACACCTTC. This encodes CTSSQPPGDMSNHGYTF.

This chain links TRBV7-9 with TRBJ2-5; 12 bases map to TRBD2. The CDR3 length is 15 residues. V was pared by 4 bases and J by 1 base, with 1 base of the junction left unmatched. Germline values: CDR1 SEHNR, CDR2 FQNEAQ (reference sequence). The CDR3 here is CASSSTSGGQETQYF. The CDR3 DNA is TGTGCCAGCAGCTCGACTAGCGGGGGCCAAGAGACCCAGTACTTC.

This clone is a singleton in its sample. This chain connects TRBV5-4 to TRBJ2-5, with a tentative D call TRBD1 (6 bases). CDR3 length equals 15 residues. Germline lookup yields CDR1 SGHNT and CDR2 YYREEE (reference sequence). V was trimmed by 3 bases and J by 2 bases, leaving 14 bases between them. CDR3 nucleotide sequence: TGTGCCAGCAGCTCGGCTACAGGGATTCAAGAGACCCAGTACTTC. As protein: CASSSATGIQETQYF.

This sequence joins TRBV7-6 and TRBJ1-2; 9 positions match TRBD1. The germline gives CDR1 SGHVS, CDR2 FNYEAQ. The V segment lost 4 bases and the J segment 8 bases; nucleotides outside the gene matches: 8. CDR3 length: 14 amino acids. This chain's CDR3 is CASSSGQGILGYTF. The CDR3, as DNA: TGTGCCAGCAGCTCCGGACAGGGGATCTTAGGCTACACCTTC.

This sequence joins TRBV27 and TRBJ2-7; 8 bases line up with TRBD1. Germline V gives CDR1 MNHEY, CDR2 SMNVEV (reference sequence). Losses at the gene ends were 5 bases for V and 2 bases for J; bases not matched to a gene: 17. The CDR3 is 18 residues long. CDR3 amino acids: CASSHLSTGTGIPYEQYF. The CDR3 coding sequence is TGTGCCAGCAGTCACCTCTCTACCGGGACAGGTATTCCCTACGAGCAGTACTTC.

The chain combines TRBV5-1 with TRBJ2-1; 8 bases map to TRBD1. The V gene's germline CDR1 is SGHRS and CDR2 YFSETQ. V was clipped by 3 bases and J by 4 bases; unmatched bases: 6. The length of the CDR3 is 15 residues. The CDR3 DNA sequence: TGCGCCAGCAGCTCTCTACAGGGGGTTTACAATGAGCAGTTCTTC. Translated, it gives CASSSLQGVYNEQFF.

This chain uses TRBV5-1 with TRBJ2-3; 11 bases line up with TRBD1. CDR1 and CDR2 from the germline V gene are SGHRS and YFSETQ. CDR3 length: 16 residues. Trimming at V came to 4 bases and at J to 5 bases, leaving 9 bases not matched to a gene. The CDR3 loop is CASSRRPGQGGDTQYF. Written as DNA, the CDR3 is TGCGCCAGCAGCAGAAGACCGGGACAGGGGGGAGATACGCAGTATTTT.

The CDR3 loop reads CASSGPGIREKLFF. The CDR3 coding sequence is TGTGCCAGCAGTGGACCAGGGATCCGGGAAAAACTGTTTTTT. V and J are TRBV6-5 and TRBJ1-4; D is possibly TRBD1 (5 bases). Between the trimmed V and J ends, which lost 5 bases and 8 bases, there was a span of 15 bases. This CDR3 region has 14 residues. Germline V gene sequence: CDR1 MNHEY, CDR2 SVGAGI.